One sample yielded the 11 T cell receptor beta chains listed below, sequenced in a study of cytomegalovirus exposure and HLA in healthy donors. TCRdb's copy holds only in-frame clones and misses some; the assay was immunoSEQ multiplex PCR. The sample has roughly 300,000 clones, roughly 88% seen once. The sequenced sample consisted of PBMCs. These receptors were taken from a woman between 18 and 30 years old in good health and CMV-seronegative.

This chain joins TRBV7-6 and TRBJ2-7; TRBD2 matches at 8 bases. The V gene end was trimmed by 5 bases and the J gene end by 2 bases; junction bases not matched to a gene: 8. Germline V gene lookup returns CDR1 SGHVS and CDR2 FNYEAQ. This CDR3 is built from 15 residues. The CDR3 coding sequence is TGTGCCAGCAGCCCCCTAAGCGGGAGCCCCTACGAGCAGTACTTC. Protein sequence: CASSPLSGSPYEQYF.

The sample holds one count of this clone. V is TRBV7-2 and J is TRBJ2-1, with D perhaps matching TRBD1 (5 bases). V lost 4 bases, J lost 0 bases, and 13 bases lay in between. Germline-derived CDR1 and CDR2 are SGHTA and FQGNSA. The CDR3 loop spans 16 amino acids. The CDR3 region has the DNA TGTGCCAGCAGCTGGATAAGGGGTAGCTCCTACAATGAGCAGTTCTTC. This sequence encodes CASSWIRGSSYNEQFF.

V usage is TRBV5-1 and J usage is TRBJ2-7, with D tentatively TRBD1 (5 bases). Trimming pared 2 bases from V and 5 bases from J, leaving 11 bases between. The CDR3 extends over 13 amino acids. CDR1 and CDR2 from the germline V gene are SGHRS and YFSETQ. This CDR3 reads CASSFQGADEQYF. In DNA form, the CDR3 reads TGCGCCAGCAGCTTTCAGGGTGCGGACGAGCAGTACTTC.

CDR3 nucleotide sequence: TGTGCCATCAAAGACATGTCCGAGCAGTACTTC. This encodes CAIKDMSEQYF. The chain is built from TRBV10-3 and TRBJ2-7, with unresolved D. The CDR3 loop spans 11 amino acids. Germline values: CDR1 ENHRY, CDR2 SYGVKD. V lost 7 bases and J 6 bases, leaving 10 bases between the germline ends.

The V and J genes are TRBV5-5 and TRBJ2-1; D is possibly TRBD2 (6 bases). Trimming removed 9 bases from V and 9 bases from J, with 16 bases in between. Germline V gene data show CDR1 as SGHKS and CDR2 as YYEKEE (reference sequence). This CDR3 is built from 12 residues. CDR3 coding DNA: TGTGCCATCGCCCGGGGGATAGCTGAGCAGTTCTTC. Translation gives CAIARGIAEQFF. Using reference TRBV5-5 and TRBJ2-1 for the parts outside the CDR3, the full variable domain is DAGVTQSPTHLIKTRGQQVTLRCSPISGHKSVSWYQQVLGQGPQFIFQYYEKEERGRGNFPDRFSARQFPNYSSELNVNALLLGDSALYLCAIARGIAEQFFGPGTRLTVL.

This clone was detected only a few times. V usage is TRBV7-2 and J usage is TRBJ2-1; perhaps TRBD2 as D (6 bases). Trimming cost V 6 bases and J 5 bases, with 14 bases left between them. Germline loops: CDR1 SGHTA, CDR2 FQGNSA. This CDR3 contains 14 residues. The CDR3 sequence is CASSFPGLNNEQFF. CDR3 coding DNA: TGTGCCAGCAGTTTCCCGGGACTTAACAATGAGCAGTTCTTC.

The rearrangement uses TRBV2 and TRBJ1-2; 9 nucleotides agree with TRBD1. CDR3 length: 14 amino acids. The V and J ends lost 7 bases and 7 bases, in that order; junction bases with no gene match: 10. From germline, CDR1 is SNHLY and CDR2 FYNNEI. The CDR3 nucleotides read TGTGCCAGCATCTCCGAGACAGGGGGATCTGGCTACACCTTC. Translating gives CASISETGGSGYTF.

This chain uses TRBV5-4 with TRBJ2-2; 7 positions match TRBD1. This CDR3 has 15 residues. The V gene's germline CDR1 is SGHNT and CDR2 YYREEE (reference sequence). Losses at the gene ends were 4 bases for V and 2 bases for J; bases not matched to a gene: 5. The CDR3 sequence: CASSPGTANTGELFF. DNA for the CDR3: TGTGCCAGCAGCCCCGGGACAGCCAACACCGGGGAGCTGTTTTTT.

This chain connects TRBV5-1 to TRBJ2-1; weak D call: TRBD2 (7 bases). The V end was cut by 4 bases, the J end by 5 bases, with 19 bases between. This CDR3 has 16 amino acids. The germline CDR1 and CDR2 sequences are SGHRS and YFSETQ. The CDR3 region is CASSPRGGGGNNEQFF. The DNA of the CDR3 is TGCGCCAGCAGCCCAAGGGGGGGCGGGGGAAACAATGAGCAGTTCTTC.

V gene TRBV9 combines with J gene TRBJ2-5; 7 nucleotides align to TRBD1. With 3 bases clipped from V and 1 base from J, the junction kept 12 bases outside the gene matches. The CDR3 is 17 residues long. Germline values: CDR1 SGDLS, CDR2 YYNGEE. The CDR3 sequence: CASSGGGPHPLQETQYF. CDR3 coding DNA: TGTGCCAGCAGCGGAGGGGGCCCCCACCCTCTCCAAGAGACCCAGTACTTC.

The chain employs TRBV5-1 and TRBJ1-5, with TRBD1 as a possible D gene (6 bases). The length of the CDR3 is 13 residues. V shed 4 bases and J shed 7 bases, with 12 bases lying between them. Germline V lookup: CDR1 SGHRS, CDR2 YFSETQ. The CDR3 DNA follows: TGCGCCAGCAGCGAGGGGGTCGGGCAGCCCCAGCATTTT. Translating it yields CASSEGVGQPQHF.